This T cell receptor beta chain was observed in a study of T cells after yellow fever vaccination. Trimming cost V 4 bases and J 0 bases, with 9 bases left between them. The CDR3 runs to 14 residues. Germline V CDR1 and CDR2: MNHEY, SMNVEV (reference sequence). The table lists this clonotype with many counts. Each CDR3 protein gets one entry after TCRdb re-called the 5' RACE reads with MiXCR. The repertoire includes approximately 260,000 distinct CDR3 sequences, approximately 13% of them detected once, and about 0.51% sits in the top ten. The rearrangement links TRBV27 to TRBJ1-2; D remains ambiguous. The receptor was isolated from a man aged 25-45 years who received the YFV17D yellow fever vaccine. The sample was CD4+ T cells sorted from PBMCs, taken 45 days after the yellow fever booster vaccination. As DNA, the CDR3 is TGTGCCAGCAGTTCCCGGCGGCCTAACTATGGCTACACCTTC. Residues: CASSSRRPNYGYTF.